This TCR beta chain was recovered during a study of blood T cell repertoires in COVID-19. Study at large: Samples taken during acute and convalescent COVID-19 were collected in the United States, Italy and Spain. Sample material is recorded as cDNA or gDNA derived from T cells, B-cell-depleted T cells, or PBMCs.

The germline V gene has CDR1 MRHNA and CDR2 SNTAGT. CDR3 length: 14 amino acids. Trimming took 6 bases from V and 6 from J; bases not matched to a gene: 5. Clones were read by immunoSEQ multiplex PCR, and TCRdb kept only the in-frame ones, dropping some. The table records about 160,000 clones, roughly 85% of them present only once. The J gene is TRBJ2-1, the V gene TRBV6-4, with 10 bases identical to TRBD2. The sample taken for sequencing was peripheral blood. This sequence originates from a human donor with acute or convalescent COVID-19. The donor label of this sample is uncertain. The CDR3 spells CASSRTSGFNEQFF. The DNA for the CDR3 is TGTGCCAGCAGCCGGACTAGCGGTTTCAATGAGCAGTTCTTC.